This TCR beta chain was retrieved from a study of T-cell memory formation after mild COVID-19. This clonotype was seen at least ten times. 5'RACE, which relied on constant-segment primers, yielded TCR alpha and TCR beta cDNA libraries carrying sample barcodes and UMIs. Via MiXCR, TCRdb re-called the 5' RACE reads, giving one row per CDR3 protein. The profile covers about 33,000 distinct CDR3 sequences, with around a fifth appearing a single time and over 1.5% taken by the ten largest. The V gene's germline CDR1 is SQVTM and CDR2 ANQGSEA. The V gene end was trimmed by 5 bases and the J gene end by 5 bases; junction bases not matched to a gene: 6. The CDR3 is made up of 13 amino acids.

The V and J genes are TRBV29-1 and TRBJ2-7, with TRBD1 identical over 10 bases. This receptor was identified in an adult who had mild COVID-19 (a few samples of this study predate the infection). Cell type and time point are not known. The sequenced material came from PBMCs or a T cell subset sorted from them (not recorded which). CDR3 amino acids: CSVYGTGVHEQYF. In nucleotides, the CDR3 is TGCAGCGTTTACGGGACAGGGGTCCACGAGCAGTACTTC.